The 23 T cell receptor beta chains below all came from one sample that was sequenced in a study of response to subunit inactivated influenza vaccine. TCRdb passed the RT-PCR reads through MiXCR, listing each CDR3 protein once. The table lists about 190,000 distinct CDR3 sequences, roughly 14% of them singletons. The material sequenced was CD8+ T cells sorted from PBMCs, taken 5 days after vaccination. These receptor sequences come from a man aged 50 or older who received an inactivated influenza vaccine.

This clonotype was counted between two and nine times. The gene calls are TRBV12-3 or TRBV12-4 and TRBJ2-4, with D possibly TRBD1 on 6 matching bases. The CDR3 length is 14 residues. The V end lost 5 bases, the J end lost 6 bases, and 14 bases lay between the germline ends. DNA of the CDR3: TGTGCCAGCAGTCAGACAGGCCGGGGAAACATTCAGTACTTC. Translation gives CASSQTGRGNIQYF.

This clonotype has more than one count but fewer than ten. V gene TRBV7-3 combines with J gene TRBJ2-2, with unresolved D. The CDR3 has 12 residues. Trimming took 6 bases from V and 2 from J, leaving 4 bases between them. Germline CDR1 is SGHTA and CDR2 is FQGTGA. In DNA, the CDR3 is TGTGCCAGCAGGCTAAACACCGGGGAGCTGTTTTTT. Translating it yields CASRLNTGELFF.

The genes are TRBV5-4 and TRBJ2-7, with unresolved D. The CDR3 has 13 residues. V dropped 0 bases and J dropped 6 bases, with 10 bases sitting between them. Germline lookup yields CDR1 SGHNT and CDR2 YYREEE (reference sequence). The DNA of the CDR3 is TGTGCCAGCAGCTTGGCCCAGGTCTCCGAGCAGTACTTC. Amino acid sequence: CASSLAQVSEQYF.

This clonotype was counted only a few times. This chain uses TRBV10-2 with TRBJ1-4; possibly TRBD1 for D (5 bases). The germline CDR1 and CDR2 sequences are WSHSY and SAAADI. With 2 bases removed from V and 8 bases from J, the gap between germline ends came to 15 bases. The CDR3 is made up of 15 amino acids. DNA for the CDR3: TGCGCCAGCAGTGAGATGGGGGGAGTCGGCGAAAAACTGTTTTTT. This translates into CASSEMGGVGEKLFF.

This clonotype came up a few times. This chain uses TRBV7-9 with TRBJ2-7, with D perhaps TRBD1 (6 bases). V was pared by 5 bases and J by 0 bases, with 14 bases between. The CDR3 is made up of 15 amino acids. Per germline, CDR1 SEHNR and CDR2 FQNEAQ (reference sequence). The CDR3 sequence: CASSATGSYSYEQYF. The CDR3, as DNA: TGTGCCAGCAGCGCGACAGGATCGTACTCCTACGAGCAGTACTTC.

The chain carries TRBV29-1 and TRBJ2-2; no firm D call. Germline V gene lookup returns CDR1 SQVTM and CDR2 ANQGSEA. Trimming cost V 0 bases and J 6 bases, with 14 bases left between them. The CDR3 totals 15 residues. CDR3 coding DNA: TGCAGCGTTGAAGATCTCGGGTTTGGATCCGGGGAGCTGTTTTTT. It codes for CSVEDLGFGSGELFF.

This clonotype was observed a handful of times. This chain links TRBV6-1 with TRBJ2-4, with D uncertain. The germline gives CDR1 MNHNS, CDR2 SASEGT. The V gene lost 8 bases and the J gene lost 5 bases, with 13 bases spanning the gap. CDR3 length: 13 residues. This CDR3 is CASSWQPENIQYF. CDR3 nucleotide sequence: TGTGCCAGCTCCTGGCAGCCTGAAAACATTCAGTACTTC.

This clonotype was seen a few times. The genes are TRBV5-1 and TRBJ2-2; TRBD2 agrees at 7 bases. Germline V gene lookup returns CDR1 SGHRS and CDR2 YFSETQ. This CDR3 is built from 15 residues. With V trimmed by 7 bases and J by 4 bases, 10 bases remained unmatched. CDR3 DNA: TGCGCCAGCGATGGGAGGGAGCGCGGCACCGGGGAGCTGTTTTTT. As protein: CASDGRERGTGELFF.

The chain carries TRBV9 and TRBJ2-1; TRBD2 agrees at 10 bases. This CDR3 spans 15 amino acids. J gave up 4 bases and V 6 bases, and 7 bases lay outside the gene matches. Per germline, CDR1 SGDLS and CDR2 YYNGEE. CDR3 sequence (DNA): TGTGCCAGCAATCAAGCGGGAGGGATTTACAATGAGCAGTTCTTC. Its translation: CASNQAGGIYNEQFF.

This clonotype was seen a handful of times. The genes are TRBV12-3 or TRBV12-4 and TRBJ1-1, with a weak D call TRBD1 (6 bases). The CDR3 length is 14 residues. V was pared by 4 bases and J by 5 bases, with 14 bases between. The CDR3 region is CASSSQGTWTEAFF. In DNA form, the CDR3 reads TGTGCCAGCAGTTCTCAGGGGACTTGGACTGAAGCTTTCTTT.

This clonotype was observed a few times. The chain has TRBV3-1 and TRBJ2-5; the D gene could be TRBD1 or TRBD2 (7 bases each). Trimming shortened V by 3 bases and J by 3 bases, and 23 bases separated the two germline ends. The germline CDR1 and CDR2 sequences are LGHDT and YNNKEL (reference sequence). CDR3 length: 18 residues. The CDR3 sequence is CASSHPQTGRALEETQYF. CDR3 DNA sequence: TGTGCCAGCAGCCATCCACAGACAGGGAGGGCCTTAGAAGAGACCCAGTACTTC.

Many counts were recorded for this clonotype. The chain uses TRBV7-2 and TRBJ2-3; the match to TRBD2 covers 13 bases. The CDR3 extends over 16 amino acids. Germline trimming cut 4 bases from V and 4 bases from J; bases unmatched to any gene: 5. Germline values: CDR1 SGHTA, CDR2 FQGNSA. Written as DNA, the CDR3 is TGTGCCAGCAGCTCTGGACTAGCGGGAGTTTCAGATACGCAGTATTTT. This sequence encodes CASSSGLAGVSDTQYF.

This clonotype turned up a few times. The rearrangement uses TRBV25-1 and TRBJ1-1; D not certain. V lost 1 base and J 12 bases, leaving 15 bases between the germline ends. This CDR3 is 13 amino acids long. Germline lookup yields CDR1 MGHDK and CDR2 SYGVNS. CDR3 coding DNA: TGTGCCAGCAGTGAATGGACCGAGGTGCGGTCTTTCTTT. Encoded protein: CASSEWTEVRSFF.

This chain links TRBV29-1 with TRBJ2-1; 7 positions match TRBD2. The germline gives CDR1 SQVTM, CDR2 ANQGSEA. After removal of 3 bases from V and 3 bases from J, the junction contained 2 bases not matched to a gene. This CDR3 is built from 13 residues. The CDR3, as DNA: TGCAGCGTTGACGGGGGGATCTACAATGAGCAGTTCTTC. Residues: CSVDGGIYNEQFF.

The rearrangement links TRBV18 to TRBJ2-7; 9 bases fit TRBD1. V trimming: 3 bases; J trimming: 4 bases; junction bases outside the gene matches: 7. Germline lookup yields CDR1 KGHSH and CDR2 LQKENI. There are 15 residues in the CDR3. The CDR3 loop reads CASSPSGTGRYEQYF. CDR3 nucleotides: TGTGCCAGCTCACCCTCCGGGACAGGGAGATACGAGCAGTACTTC.

V and J are TRBV20-1 and TRBJ2-1, with D possibly being TRBD2 (5 bases). This CDR3 region has 13 residues. Germline CDR1 and CDR2: DFQATT and SNEGSKA (reference sequence). V was pared by 2 bases and J by 8 bases, with 13 bases between. The CDR3 loop reads CSARSPIGDEQFF. Written as DNA, the CDR3 is TGCAGTGCTAGAAGCCCGATCGGGGATGAGCAGTTCTTC.

By share, this clonotype ranks as medium-sized. The chain carries TRBV5-1 and TRBJ2-1, with TRBD2 matching over 13 bases. The CDR3 loop spans 17 amino acids. The junction had 11 bases not matched to a gene; V was cut back by 3 bases and J by 8 bases. Germline CDR1 is SGHRS and CDR2 is YFSETQ. This CDR3 reads CASSSGLAGDINDEQFF. In DNA form, the CDR3 reads TGCGCCAGCAGCTCTGGACTAGCGGGAGATATTAATGATGAGCAGTTCTTC.

The chain joins TRBV5-6 to TRBJ2-7; D ambiguous. Germline-derived CDR1 and CDR2 are SGHDT and YYEEEE. Trimming took off 0 bases at V and 0 bases at J, with 7 bases between the two ends. This CDR3 spans 14 amino acids. In nucleotides, the CDR3 is TGTGCCAGCAGCTTGGTGACAAACTCCTACGAGCAGTACTTC. Amino acids: CASSLVTNSYEQYF. The full variable domain, completed using reference TRBV5-6 and TRBJ2-7, is DAGVTQSPTHLIKTRGQQVTLRCSPKSGHDTVSWYQQALGQGPQFIFQYYEEEERQRGNFPDRFSGHQFPNYSSELNVNALLLGDSALYLCASSLVTNSYEQYFGPGTRLTVT.

This clonotype has just a few counts. The rearrangement links TRBV20-1 to TRBJ1-1; 9 bases match TRBD1. This CDR3 spans 14 amino acids. CDR1 is DFQATT and CDR2 is SNEGSKA in the germline V gene (reference sequence). Germline trimming cut 6 bases from V and 1 base from J; bases unmatched to any gene: 6. As DNA, the CDR3 is TGCAGTGCGCAGGACAGGGGCGGGAACACTGAAGCTTTCTTT. Its protein product is CSAQDRGGNTEAFF.

This sequence joins TRBV3-1 and TRBJ2-3; 10 bases fit TRBD2. Germline V lookup: CDR1 LGHDT, CDR2 YNNKEL (reference sequence). The CDR3 runs 16 residues. V was pared by 4 bases and J by 3 bases, with 7 bases of the junction left unmatched. The CDR3 nucleotides are TGTGCCAGCAGCCTTTGGACTAGCGGATCGACAGATACGCAGTATTTT. Protein: CASSLWTSGSTDTQYF.

This clonotype was picked up a small number of times. The gene calls are TRBV28 and TRBJ1-1, with D uncertain. The CDR3 has 14 residues. Per germline, CDR1 MDHEN and CDR2 SYDVKM. Trimming removed 7 bases from V and 0 bases from J, with 12 bases in between. The CDR3 DNA sequence: TGTGCCAGCACCGCACCGGGCTTGAACACTGAAGCTTTCTTT. This codes for CASTAPGLNTEAFF.

This clonotype has only a few counts. The chain employs TRBV20-1 and TRBJ2-2; perhaps D is TRBD1 or TRBD2 (5 bases each). V gave up 5 bases and J gave up 2 bases, with 9 bases separating them. In germline, CDR1 is DFQATT, CDR2 SNEGSKA (reference sequence). The CDR3 runs to 13 residues. This CDR3 is CSARDGNTGELFF. Here the CDR3 DNA reads TGCAGTGCTCGGGACGGCAACACCGGGGAGCTGTTTTTT.

This clonotype was counted between two and nine times. This rearrangement joins TRBV6-6 to TRBJ2-1; 7 bases are a match to TRBD2. The CDR3 is 12 amino acids. The germline gives CDR1 MNHNY, CDR2 SVGAGI (reference sequence). The junction had 3 bases not matched to a gene; V was cut back by 5 bases and J by 8 bases. This chain's CDR3 is CASSTSVDEQFF. The CDR3 coding sequence is TGTGCCAGCAGTACTAGCGTGGATGAGCAGTTCTTC.